This TCR beta chain stems from a study of shared clonotypes between healthy human individuals. Study-level results: Only blood samples were collected, and tissue repertoires likely differ. Sequencing depth was predicted to influence how clonotypes are shared among donors.

Using ten immunoSEQ deep assay plates, investigators sequenced unsorted PBMC DNA. Using immunoSEQ multiplex PCR, the repertoire was profiled, and TCRdb retains in-frame clones only, with some absent. The sample gives about 480,000 clones, almost 80% of which show up once; around 13% is in the top ten. This CDR3 has 15 residues. The ends were cut back, 0 bases at V and 5 bases at J, with 11 bases in the middle. Germline loops: CDR1 KGHSH, CDR2 LQKENI. Comments on this clone: Its antigen remains unidentified.

This chain joins TRBV18 and TRBJ2-1; a possible D gene is TRBD2 (6 bases). The source of this sequence is a woman aged 40-49 years in good health. Some clones in this sample may be carry-over from other donors' samples. Sequencing was carried out using PBMCs. CDR3 nucleotide sequence: TGTGCCAGCTCACCACCTAAGGAGGGAGACAATGAGCAGTTCTTC. Translated: CASSPPKEGDNEQFF.